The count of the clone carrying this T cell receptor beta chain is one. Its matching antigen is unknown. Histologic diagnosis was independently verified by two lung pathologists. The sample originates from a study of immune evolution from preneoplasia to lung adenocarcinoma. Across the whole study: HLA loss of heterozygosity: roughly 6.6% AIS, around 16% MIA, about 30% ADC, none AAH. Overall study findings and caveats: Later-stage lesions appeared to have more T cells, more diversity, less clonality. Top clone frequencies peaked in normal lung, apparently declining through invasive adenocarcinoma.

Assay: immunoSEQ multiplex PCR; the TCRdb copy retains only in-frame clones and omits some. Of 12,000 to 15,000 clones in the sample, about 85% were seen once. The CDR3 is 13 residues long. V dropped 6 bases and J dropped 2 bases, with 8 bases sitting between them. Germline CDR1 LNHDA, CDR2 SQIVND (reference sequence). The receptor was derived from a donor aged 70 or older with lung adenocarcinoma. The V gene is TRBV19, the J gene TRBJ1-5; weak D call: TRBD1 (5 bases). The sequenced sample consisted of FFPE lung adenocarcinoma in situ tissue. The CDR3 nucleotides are TGTGCCAGTAGCCAGACAGGCAATCAGCCCCAGCATTTT. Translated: CASSQTGNQPQHF.